Listed below are T cell receptor beta chains from one sample, sequenced in a study of blood T cell repertoires in COVID-19. TCRdb keeps only in-frame clones here, not all; method: immunoSEQ multiplex PCR. Of 250,000 to 350,000 clones listed, roughly 90% are singletons. The sequencing sample was made of PBMCs or T cells enriched from blood (not recorded which). These receptors were collected from a woman aged 25 to 39 who had recovered from COVID-19. CDR3s include the opening cysteine and the closing phenylalanine or tryptophan. A D gene is named only where the DNA matches it firmly. Clone size is not always given. Where it is, it says once, few, many or a class for expanded clones.

v_call	d_call	clone_size	j_call	cdr3_aa	cdr3_nt
TRBV15	TRBD1	-	TRBJ1-2	CATSRDRSYGYTF	TGTGCCACCAGCAGGGACAGGAGCTATGGCTACACCTTC
TRBV4-2	-	-	TRBJ2-2	CASSQSLAVIGSGELFF	TGTGCCAGCAGCCAATCACTAGCTGTCATCGGTTCCGGGGAGCTGTTTTTT
TRBV30	TRBD1	-	TRBJ2-1	CAWGPRDRKQFF	TGTGCCTGGGGACCCAGGGACAGAAAGCAGTTCTTC
TRBV21-1	-	-	TRBJ1-6	CASSKPPKGRRDSPLHF	TGTGCCAGCAGCAAACCCCCAAAGGGGAGGCGGGATTCACCCCTCCACTTT
TRBV28	TRBD2	-	TRBJ2-7	CASSSPISSGRTYEQYF	TGTGCCAGCAGTTCCCCTATCTCTAGCGGGAGAACCTACGAGCAGTACTTC
TRBV7-2	TRBD2	-	TRBJ2-7	CASRSGRASHEQYF	TGTGCCAGCCGAAGCGGGAGGGCTAGCCACGAGCAGTACTTC
TRBV24-1	TRBD1	-	TRBJ2-7	CATSDPGQGAYEQYF	TGTGCCACCAGTGATCCCGGACAGGGAGCCTACGAGCAGTACTTC
TRBV5-1	-	-	TRBJ2-2	CASSTGPTNTGELFF	TGCGCCAGCAGCACAGGACCCACGAACACCGGGGAGCTGTTTTTT
TRBV5-8	-	-	TRBJ1-2	CASSLAFETSYGYTF	TGTGCCAGCAGCTTGGCCTTTGAGACTAGCTATGGCTACACCTTC
TRBV18	-	-	TRBJ1-1	CASSPLQGNTEAFF	TGTGCCAGCTCACCCTTACAGGGAAACACTGAAGCTTTCTTT
TRBV11-2	TRBD2	once	TRBJ2-1	CASSLATSGSLGDNEQFF	TGTGCCAGCAGCTTAGCTACTAGCGGGAGTTTAGGCGACAATGAGCAGTTCTTC
TRBV30	-	-	TRBJ1-2	CAWSVQRDYTF	TGTGCCTGGAGTGTTCAGCGAGACTACACCTTC
TRBV24-1	-	-	TRBJ2-5	CATSAIDSPDQETQYF	TGTGCCACCAGTGCTATCGACAGTCCTGACCAAGAGACCCAGTACTTC
TRBV2	-	-	TRBJ2-5	CASGRLGETQYF	TGTGCCAGCGGAAGACTGGGAGAGACCCAGTACTTC
TRBV7-3	TRBD2	-	TRBJ2-3	CASSPKGTSVSTDTQYF	TGTGCCAGCAGCCCGAAAGGGACTAGCGTAAGCACAGATACGCAGTATTTT
TRBV28	TRBD2	-	TRBJ2-3	CASSFSLAGRDTQYF	TGTGCCAGCAGTTTCAGTTTAGCGGGACGGGATACGCAGTATTTT
TRBV2	-	-	TRBJ2-2	CASTQGFTGELFF	TGTGCCAGCACCCAGGGGTTCACCGGGGAGCTGTTTTTT
TRBV28	TRBD1	-	TRBJ1-2	CASSSITGQVYGYTF	TGTGCCAGCAGCTCAATAACGGGACAGGTTTATGGCTACACCTTC
TRBV7-9	-	-	TRBJ2-2	CASSLKRIAPNTGELFF	TGTGCCAGCAGCTTAAAGAGGATAGCCCCGAACACCGGGGAGCTGTTTTTT
TRBV29-1	TRBD1	-	TRBJ1-1	CSVSGQGLGDTEAFF	TGCAGCGTTTCGGGACAGGGGTTGGGGGACACTGAAGCTTTCTTT
TRBV11-3	-	-	TRBJ1-6	CASKGIYNSPLHF	TGTGCCAGCAAGGGGATTTATAATTCACCCCTCCACTTT
TRBV10-3	TRBD2	-	TRBJ2-1	CAIRGLAGDNEQFF	TGTGCCATCAGGGGACTAGCGGGAGACAATGAGCAGTTCTTC
TRBV7-2	TRBD1	-	TRBJ2-7	CASSPRQGGYEQYF	TGTGCCAGCAGCCCGAGACAGGGGGGCTACGAGCAGTACTTC
TRBV9	TRBD1	-	TRBJ1-2	CASSGPRDRGNYGYTF	TGTGCCAGCAGCGGGCCCCGGGACAGGGGGAACTATGGCTACACCTTC
TRBV29-1	TRBD2	-	TRBJ2-1	CSVQGLASYNEQFF	TGCAGCGTCCAGGGACTAGCTTCCTACAATGAGCAGTTCTTC
TRBV5-4	-	-	TRBJ2-5	CASSVPEQETQYF	TGTGCCAGCAGCGTCCCAGAACAAGAGACCCAGTACTTC
TRBV5-1	TRBD1	-	TRBJ1-1	CASSLDRGGHTEAFF	TGCGCCAGCAGCCTAGACAGGGGTGGGCACACTGAAGCTTTCTTT
TRBV27	-	-	TRBJ1-4	CASSLPPPGRGANEKLFF	TGTGCCAGCAGTTTACCGCCTCCGGGGAGGGGTGCTAATGAAAAACTGTTTTTT
TRBV7-2	TRBD1	-	TRBJ1-1	CASSQDRGWLLEAFF	TGTGCCAGCAGCCAAGACAGGGGGTGGTTACTTGAAGCTTTCTTT
TRBV6-1	-	-	TRBJ1-4	CASSEPGYRKDSEKLFF	TGTGCCAGCAGTGAACCAGGCTACAGGAAAGATTCAGAAAAACTGTTTTTT
TRBV2	-	-	TRBJ2-6	CASRGGPSGANVLTF	TGTGCCAGCAGGGGGGGGCCCTCTGGGGCCAACGTCCTGACTTTC
TRBV2	TRBD1	-	TRBJ2-7	CASSETGVLQYF	TGTGCCAGCAGTGAGACAGGGGTTTTGCAGTACTTC
TRBV4-1	TRBD1	-	TRBJ1-1	CASSQDQGALNTEAFF	TGCGCCAGCAGCCAAGATCAGGGGGCCTTGAACACTGAAGCTTTCTTT
TRBV30	TRBD1	-	TRBJ1-5	CAWSVGQGRDDNQPQHF	TGTGCCTGGAGTGTTGGACAGGGACGAGACGACAATCAGCCCCAGCATTTT
TRBV27	TRBD1	-	TRBJ2-1	CASSFTGGLFNNEQFF	TGTGCCAGCAGTTTCACAGGGGGACTCTTCAACAATGAGCAGTTCTTC
TRBV11-1	TRBD2	-	TRBJ2-1	CASSPFDSGRLSEQFF	TGTGCCAGCAGCCCGTTTGATAGCGGGAGATTAAGTGAGCAGTTCTTC
TRBV9	-	-	TRBJ2-2	CASSVVGATGELFF	TGTGCCAGCAGCGTAGTGGGAGCCACCGGGGAGCTGTTTTTT
TRBV7-6	-	-	TRBJ2-1	CASSFTHGDEQFF	TGTGCCAGCAGCTTTACCCACGGAGACGAGCAGTTCTTC
TRBV7-3	TRBD2	-	TRBJ2-1	CASSPGLADYNEQFF	TGTGCCAGCAGCCCCGGACTAGCGGACTACAATGAGCAGTTCTTC
TRBV11-2	TRBD2	-	TRBJ2-3	CASSLRQLAGSDTQYF	TGTGCCAGCAGCTTAAGGCAACTAGCGGGATCAGATACGCAGTATTTT
TRBV10-3	-	-	TRBJ1-1	CAISESGGQVYTEAFF	TGTGCCATCAGTGAGTCGGGAGGGCAGGTGTACACTGAAGCTTTCTTT
TRBV28	TRBD1	-	TRBJ1-2	CASSPPGGRGYGYTF	TGTGCCAGCAGTCCACCAGGGGGACGGGGCTATGGCTACACCTTC
TRBV19	TRBD2	-	TRBJ2-2	CASSTSGGGTGELFF	TGTGCCAGTAGTACGAGCGGGGGCGGCACCGGGGAGCTGTTTTTT
TRBV28	-	-	TRBJ1-5	CASSFGGVKPQHF	TGTGCCAGCAGTTTTGGGGGGGTGAAGCCCCAGCATTTT
TRBV5-4	-	-	TRBJ1-1	CASRRTGNTEAFF	TGTGCCAGCAGGAGGACGGGAAACACTGAAGCTTTCTTT
TRBV28	-	-	TRBJ1-2	CASSPQDYGYTF	TGTGCCAGCAGTCCCCAGGACTATGGCTACACCTTC
TRBV4-3	TRBD1	-	TRBJ1-4	CASSQDAGGATNEKLFF	TGCGCCAGCAGCCAAGATGCAGGGGGCGCGACTAATGAAAAACTGTTTTTT
TRBV9	TRBD1	-	TRBJ2-7	CASSIRPGGQYEQYF	TGTGCCAGCAGTATAAGGCCAGGGGGCCAATACGAGCAGTACTTC